This T cell receptor (beta chain) came from a study of blood T cells in healthy people across ages. The study, taken as a whole, reports: Possibly confounding the expanded clonotype changes was the fact that donor CMV status was unknown. Whereas aged donors had fewer naive CD4+ cells, long-lived donors had more of them and higher diversity.

Germline loops: CDR1 SNHLY, CDR2 FYNNEI. The CDR3 loop spans 15 amino acids. V was pared by 8 bases and J by 4 bases, with 19 bases between. To note about this clonotype: Its target is unknown.

Then a second PCR, running about 6 to 11 cycles, was carried out with a sample-barcoded 5' primer and a J-beta primer mix. Each cDNA molecule, via a template-switch adaptor with 12 random nucleotides, was tagged. MiXCR, applied by TCRdb to the 5' RACE reads, yields one record per CDR3 protein. The profile shows about 1.1 million distinct CDR3 sequences, roughly two fifths of them singletons. The V and J genes are TRBV2 and TRBJ2-3; D is ambiguous. The sequence was obtained from a man aged 18 to 29 in good health. Material: blood. Here the CDR3 reads CASGARMGSPDTQYF. The CDR3 nucleotides are TGTGCCAGCGGTGCTCGTATGGGGTCCCCAGATACGCAGTATTTT.